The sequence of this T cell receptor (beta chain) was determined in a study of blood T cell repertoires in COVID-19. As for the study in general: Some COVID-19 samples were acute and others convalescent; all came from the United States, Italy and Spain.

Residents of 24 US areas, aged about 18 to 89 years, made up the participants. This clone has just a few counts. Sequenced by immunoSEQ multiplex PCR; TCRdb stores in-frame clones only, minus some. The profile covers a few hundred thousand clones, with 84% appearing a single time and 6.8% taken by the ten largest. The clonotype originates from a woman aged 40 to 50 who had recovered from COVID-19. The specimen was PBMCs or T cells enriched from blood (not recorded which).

The CDR3 DNA sequence: TGCGCCAGCAGCCAAGACTACGTCGGAGGGTCTGAAGCTTTCTTT. This codes for CASSQDYVGGSEAFF. The gene calls are TRBV4-3 and TRBJ1-1, with unresolved D. Per the germline V gene, CDR1 is LGHNA and CDR2 is YSLEER. The CDR3 covers 15 residues. V shed 0 bases and J shed 6 bases, with 14 bases lying between them.